This entry describes one T cell receptor beta chain. The sample belongs to a study of CD8 T cells in Susac syndrome. An amount of RNA that ranged from about 0.45 to 1 ug was reverse transcribed with random hexamers. immunoSEQ multiplex PCR amplified TCR beta CDR3 across 54 Vbeta, 13 Jbeta. TCRdb called the immunoSEQ multiplex PCR reads again in MiXCR, with one record for every CDR3 protein. The data show tens of thousands of distinct CDR3 sequences, about 94% seen once. This TCR was sampled from a human donor in good health. Material: CD8+ T cells from PBMCs.

CDR3 sequence: CASSMRGRDGTWEQYF. CDR3 sequence (DNA): TGTGCCAGTAGTATGCGTGGCCGGGACGGAACTTGGGAGCAGTACTTC. The chain uses TRBV19 and TRBJ2-7; D may be TRBD1 or TRBD2 (5 bases each). CDR3 length: 16 residues. Trimming cost V 3 bases and J 7 bases, with 22 bases left between them. Germline lookup yields CDR1 LNHDA and CDR2 SQIVND (reference sequence).